These T cell receptor beta chains were read from a single sample in a study of blood T cell repertoires in COVID-19. Here immunoSEQ multiplex PCR was the method, and the copy in TCRdb shows in-frame clones only, minus some. The repertoire has 250,000 to 400,000 clones, 70% to 90% of them found once; the top ten carry 1.5% to 2%. Input material: peripheral blood. The receptors derive from a woman younger than 45 with COVID-19, enrolled during active disease. The CDR3 runs from the conserved cysteine through the conserved F or W. Fields, in order: V gene, J gene, D gene, clone size, CDR3 DNA, CDR3 protein. The D gene is left open where the match is weak. Not all rows give a size; the values are once, few, many and, for expanded clones, a class.

>TRBV28|TRBJ1-2|-|-
TGTGCCAGCAGTTTAAGCCTCGGGAATAACTATGGCTACACCTTC
CASSLSLGNNYGYTF
>TRBV9|TRBJ1-5|-|-
TGTGCCAGCAGCGAGTTAGCGGGGGCCGGTCAGCCCCAGCATTTT
CASSELAGAGQPQHF
>TRBV7-9|TRBJ1-5|-|-
TGTGCCAGCAGCCCCGGGGGGGCTTATCAGCCCCAGCATTTT
CASSPGGAYQPQHF
>TRBV10-3|TRBJ1-1|TRBD1|-
TGTGCCGTCCAACAGGGGATGAACACTGAAGCTTTCTTT
CAVQQGMNTEAFF
>TRBV15|TRBJ1-2|TRBD1|-
TGTGCCACCAGCAGAGTTGGGGACAGGATGTTGGGCTACACCTTC
CATSRVGDRMLGYTF
>TRBV6-4|TRBJ1-2|TRBD1|-
TGTGCCAGCAAGAGGACAGGCGGACAATCAAATGACTACACCTTC
CASKRTGGQSNDYTF
>TRBV2|TRBJ2-1|TRBD2|once
TGTGCCAGCAGCGCAGGGACTAGCGGGGGGGCAGGTGAGCAGTTCTTC
CASSAGTSGGAGEQFF
>TRBV5-6|TRBJ1-2|-|-
TGTGCCAGCAGCTTTCGGAGTTACTACACCTTC
CASSFRSYYTF
>TRBV29-1|TRBJ1-1|-|-
TGCAGCGTTGTTACGGGGATGGAAGCTTTCTTT
CSVVTGMEAFF
>TRBV6-5|TRBJ1-6|-|-
TGTGCCAGCAGCAGACGACAGGAAGGAATCTCACCCCTCCACTTT
CASSRRQEGISPLHF
>TRBV12-3/TRBV12-4|TRBJ1-1|-|-
TGTGCCAGCAGTTTAGCTTCGGAGGTCGTCTTT
CASSLASEVVF
>TRBV2|TRBJ2-4|-|-
TGTGCCAGCATGGAGGGAGACATTCAGTACTTC
CASMEGDIQYF
>TRBV24-1|TRBJ1-2|-|-
TGTGCCACCAGTGATCCGACGGTCCAGGGTAACTATGGCTACACCTTC
CATSDPTVQGNYGYTF
>TRBV5-4|TRBJ2-1|-|-
TGTGCCAGCAGCCTGTGGGGGGGGCCTACCCATGAGCAGTTCTTC
CASSLWGGPTHEQFF
>TRBV6-5|TRBJ1-2|-|-
TGTGCCAGCAGTTGGGAAGGTCGGAGGGGCTACACCTTC
CASSWEGRRGYTF
>TRBV24-1|TRBJ2-2|-|-
TGTGCCACCAGTGATTTGCCGTCCGGGGAGCTGTTTTTT
CATSDLPSGELFF
>TRBV5-8|TRBJ2-1|TRBD2|-
TGTGCCAGCAGCAATGGACTAGCGGGGGCCCCCTCCTACAATGAGCAGTTCTTC
CASSNGLAGAPSYNEQFF
>TRBV12-3/TRBV12-4|TRBJ2-3|-|-
TGTGCCAGCAGTTTTCTCCTTACAGATACGCAGTATTTT
CASSFLLTDTQYF
>TRBV29-1|TRBJ2-5|TRBD2|-
TGCAGCGTTCTAAACACGGGGGGGTCGGAGACCCAGTACTTC
CSVLNTGGSETQYF
>TRBV9|TRBJ2-1|TRBD2|-
TGTGCCAGCAGCGTAGCCGGACGACTAGCGGGGATCAGAGAGCAGTTCTTC
CASSVAGRLAGIREQFF
>TRBV15|TRBJ2-6|-|-
TGTGCCACCAGCAGAGATGCCCCGGGTGGGTCCGCTGGGGCCAACGTCCTGACTTTC
CATSRDAPGGSAGANVLTF
>TRBV6-5|TRBJ1-6|-|-
TGTGCCAGCAGGTGGAACACAGGGCCCCTCCACTTT
CASRWNTGPLHF
>TRBV11-2|TRBJ1-1|-|-
TGTGCCAGCAGCTTAGATGGGAGGACTGAAGCTTTCTTT
CASSLDGRTEAFF
>TRBV30|TRBJ1-1|-|few
TGTGCCTGGATGGAGGATAACAAAGCTTTCTTT
CAWMEDNKAFF
>TRBV19|TRBJ1-3|-|-
TGTGCCAGTAGTATTGGTACAGGGTCGGGTCCTGGAAACACCATATATTTT
CASSIGTGSGPGNTIYF
>TRBV4-1|TRBJ1-1|TRBD1|-
TGCGCCAGCAGCCAAACAGGGGGAAGTGTGAACACTGAAGCTTTCTTT
CASSQTGGSVNTEAFF
>TRBV2|TRBJ2-7|TRBD2|-
TGTGCCAGCAGTGAGGTAATAGCGGGGTCCTACGAGCAGTACTTC
CASSEVIAGSYEQYF
>TRBV30|TRBJ1-1|-|-
TGTGCCTGGGATCCTGGGGCCACTGAAGCTTTCTTT
CAWDPGATEAFF
>TRBV3-1/TRBV3-2|TRBJ1-4|TRBD1|once
TGTGCCAGCAGCCAAGTTGAGGGACAGGGGAGGGAAAAACTGTTTTTT
CASSQVEGQGREKLFF
>TRBV7-8|TRBJ2-4|TRBD1|-
TGTGCCAGCAGCCCCCTTAGACAGGGCCTAGCCAAAAACATTCAGTACTTC
CASSPLRQGLAKNIQYF
>TRBV5-5|TRBJ2-7|-|-
TGTGCCAGCAGCTTCGAGTCAGGCTCCCCGGGGGAGCAGTACTTC
CASSFESGSPGEQYF
>TRBV6-1|TRBJ1-2|TRBD1|-
TGTGCCAGCAGTGAAAATACAGGACAGGGGGCGATAAGAGGAGGCTACACCTTC
CASSENTGQGAIRGGYTF
>TRBV4-1|TRBJ1-2|-|-
TGCGCCAGCAGCCAAGCGGCAGATCTCAGGGGCTACACCTTC
CASSQAADLRGYTF
>TRBV18|TRBJ1-1|-|-
TGTGCCAGCTCACCACCGGGCAGGAACACTGAAGCTTTCTTT
CASSPPGRNTEAFF
>TRBV3-1/TRBV3-2|TRBJ1-6|-|-
TGTGCCAGCAGCCCCTATGGGCGCCAGGTCCCGTCCCTCCTCCACTTT
CASSPYGRQVPSLLHF
>TRBV19|TRBJ1-3|-|once
TGTGCCAGTAGTATAGGAGCGGGTATCTCTGGAAACACCATATATTTT
CASSIGAGISGNTIYF